This TCR beta chain was captured by sequencing in a study of beta chain features in type 1 diabetes. Study-level points and caveats: Type 1 diabetes patients had moderately but significantly shorter TCRB CDR3s in all four CD4+ subsets. PCR might favor shorter templates, equally in patients and controls. High TCR expression in some cells could lead to their over-representation in cDNA sequencing.

As to this clone: As yet, its antigen is unknown.

The authors took one heparinised blood draw, averaging roughly 120 mL, from each donor. The authors reverse transcribed all of the isolated RNA, so sequencing captured expressed TCRB transcripts. The repertoire was sequenced with immunoSEQ multiplex PCR; TCRdb's copy has only in-frame clones and lacks some. The sample carries about 650,000 clones, approximately 13% recorded once. Sequencing was performed on naive CD4+ T cells from blood. The clonotype comes from a man between 25 and 39 years old with type 1 diabetes.

CDR3 loop: CASSPQEVGTGELFF. CDR3 in DNA: TGTGCCAGCAGTCCACAGGAGGTTGGGACCGGGGAGCTGTTTTTT. This chain connects TRBV7-2 to TRBJ2-2; D could derive from TRBD1 or TRBD2 (5 bases each). Germline assignment: CDR1 SGHTA and CDR2 FQGNSA. This CDR3 has 15 residues. V lost 6 bases and J 5 bases, leaving 16 bases between the germline ends. Variable domain in full (rest from reference TRBV7-2 and TRBJ2-2): GAGVSQSPSNKVTEKGKDVELRCDPISGHTALYWYRQSLGQGLEFLIYFQGNSAPDKSGLPSDRFSAERTGGSVSTLTIQRTQQEDSAVYLCASSPQEVGTGELFFGEGSRLTVL.